These 2 T cell receptor beta chains were sequenced from one sample in a study of post-analysis software for immune sequencing data. Study results and limitations: TRBV5-6, TRBV5-1 and TRBV20-1 were among four or five TRBV segments more frequent in patients than controls.

Each TCR beta cDNA library carried unique molecular identifiers. MiXCR, run by TCRdb on the PCR reads, gives a single entry per CDR3 protein. The table has 450,000 or so distinct CDR3 sequences, around 40% seen once. No antigen is known for these receptors. The sample consisted of blood. Receptor source: a girl aged 5-17 years with multiple sclerosis.

The gene calls are TRBV5-1 and TRBJ1-5; unclear D gene. CDR3 length: 14 amino acids. Germline CDR1 and CDR2: SGHRS and YFSETQ. V was cut by 0 bases and J by 8 bases, with 12 bases left in between. The DNA of the CDR3 is TGCGCCAGCAGCTTGGATCCGGTAGGTGAGCCCCAGCATTTT. Its translation: CASSLDPVGEPQHF.

The V call is TRBV6-5, the J call TRBJ2-1, with a possible D match to TRBD2 (6 bases). The CDR3 totals 15 residues. Germline CDR1 reads MNHEY; CDR2 reads SVGAGI. V was pared by 6 bases and J by 7 bases, with 19 bases between. Here the CDR3 reads CASRPGRGEGNEQFF. In nucleotides, the CDR3 is TGTGCCAGCAGACCAGGGCGGGGAGAGGGAAATGAGCAGTTCTTC.